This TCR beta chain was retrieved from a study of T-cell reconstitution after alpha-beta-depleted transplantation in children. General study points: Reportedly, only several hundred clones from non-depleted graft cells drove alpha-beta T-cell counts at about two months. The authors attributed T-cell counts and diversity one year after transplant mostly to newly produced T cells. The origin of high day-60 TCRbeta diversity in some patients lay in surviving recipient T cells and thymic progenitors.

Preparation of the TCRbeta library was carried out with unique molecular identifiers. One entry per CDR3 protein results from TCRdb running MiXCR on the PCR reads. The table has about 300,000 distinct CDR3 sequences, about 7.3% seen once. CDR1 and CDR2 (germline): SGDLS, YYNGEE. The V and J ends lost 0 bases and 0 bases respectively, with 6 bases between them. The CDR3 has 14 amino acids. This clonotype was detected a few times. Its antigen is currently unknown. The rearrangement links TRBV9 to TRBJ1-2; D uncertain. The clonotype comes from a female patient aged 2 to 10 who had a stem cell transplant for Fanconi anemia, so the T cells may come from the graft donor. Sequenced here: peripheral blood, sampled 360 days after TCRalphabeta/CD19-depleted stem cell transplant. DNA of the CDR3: TGTGCCAGCAGCGTAGCGGGATCTAACTATGGCTACACCTTC. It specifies CASSVAGSNYGYTF.